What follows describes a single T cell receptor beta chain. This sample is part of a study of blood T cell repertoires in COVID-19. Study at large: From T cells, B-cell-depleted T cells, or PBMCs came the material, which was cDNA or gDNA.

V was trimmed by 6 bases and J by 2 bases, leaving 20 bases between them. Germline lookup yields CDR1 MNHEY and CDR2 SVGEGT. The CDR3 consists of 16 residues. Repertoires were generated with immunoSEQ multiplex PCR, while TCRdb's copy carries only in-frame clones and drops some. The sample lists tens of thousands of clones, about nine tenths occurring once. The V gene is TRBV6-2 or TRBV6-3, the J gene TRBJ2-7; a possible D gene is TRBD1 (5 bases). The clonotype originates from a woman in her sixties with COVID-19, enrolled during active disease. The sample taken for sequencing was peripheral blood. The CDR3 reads CASSPARQGTTYEQYF. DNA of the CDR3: TGTGCCAGCAGCCCCGCAAGGCAGGGAACGACCTACGAGCAGTACTTC.